This TCR beta chain was profiled in a study of sequential checkpoint blockade in melanoma. Study details: Both treatment sequences were followed by maintenance nivolumab.

Only in-frame clones appear in the TCRdb table, and some are missing; sequencing was by immunoSEQ multiplex PCR. Of about 20,000 clones in the sample, 55% to 75% were seen once. The CDR3 length is 15 residues. Treatment described: randomized to nivolumab then ipilimumab (arm A) or the reverse (arm B). Live CD3+CD8+ CD19− CD56− cells were sorted from PBMCs. The chain is built from TRBV1 and TRBJ1-1. TRBV1 corresponds to a pseudogene. This receptor was obtained from a human donor with melanoma. The specimen was CD8+ T cells sorted from blood (inferred from file names), collected from a patient given nivolumab and ipilimumab in sequence. Written as DNA, the CDR3 is TGCACCAGCAGCCAACCTCGGCGGGGGGTGACTGAAGCTTTCTTT. It is translated as CTSSQPRRGVTEAFF.